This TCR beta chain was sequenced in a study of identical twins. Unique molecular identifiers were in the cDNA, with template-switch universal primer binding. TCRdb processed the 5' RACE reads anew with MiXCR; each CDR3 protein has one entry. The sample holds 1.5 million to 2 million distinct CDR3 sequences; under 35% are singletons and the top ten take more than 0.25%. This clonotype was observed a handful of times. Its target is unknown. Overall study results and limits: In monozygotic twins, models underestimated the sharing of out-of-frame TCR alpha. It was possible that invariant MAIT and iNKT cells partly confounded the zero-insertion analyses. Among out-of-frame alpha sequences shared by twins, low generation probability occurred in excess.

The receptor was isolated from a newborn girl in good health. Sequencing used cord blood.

CDR3 in DNA: TGTGCCAGCAGCTTGTCGTACAGCCGCGGAGAGACCCAGTACTTC. It yields the protein CASSLSYSRGETQYF. V usage is TRBV5-6 and J usage is TRBJ2-5; no firm D call. Trimming left V 1 base short and J 4 bases short, with 14 bases between. The CDR3 contains 15 residues. CDR1 and CDR2 (germline): SGHDT, YYEEEE.